This T cell receptor beta chain was identified during a study of breast tumors, draining lymph nodes, adjacent tissues. The lymph nodes were axillary draining lymph nodes from breast cancer patients. CDR1 and CDR2 (germline): SGHAT, FQNNGV. The ends lost 6 bases at V and 5 bases at J; junction bases unmatched: 8. The CDR3 length is 14 residues. Details on this clonotype: The target antigen is unknown.

TCRdb called the multiplex PCR reads again in MiXCR, with one record for every CDR3 protein. The sample yields about 110,000 distinct CDR3 sequences, roughly 33% seen once. General study points: Data only fit, rather than demonstrated, lymph node origin of most tumor T cells. The data were judged consistent with most tumor T cells coming from lymph node and expanding in tumor. Tumors had less TCR diversity than lymph nodes, more than nontumor tissue. Tumor and nontumor repertoires were significantly more similar in luminal-like than in basal-like breast cancer.

Sequenced: axillary lymph node tissue. The V and J genes are TRBV11-2 and TRBJ2-7; 9 bases agree with TRBD1. The source is a female donor with breast cancer. Some clones in this sample may be carry-over from other donors' samples. The CDR3 is CASSFRDRAHEQYF. As DNA, the CDR3 is TGTGCCAGCAGTTTCCGGGACAGGGCCCACGAGCAGTACTTC.